The entry that follows covers one T cell receptor (beta chain) sequence. Repertoires were generated with immunoSEQ multiplex PCR, while TCRdb's copy carries only in-frame clones and drops some. The data contain more than 200,000 clones, under 80% of them singletons. Germline-derived CDR1 and CDR2 are SGHRS and YFSETQ. This CDR3 comprises 16 residues. The junction had 9 bases not matched to a gene; V was cut back by 4 bases and J by 4 bases. This entry is derived from a study of cytotoxic CD8 clonotypes in ibrutinib-treated CLL. Background on the study: For this cohort, patients were roughly eleven relapsed/refractory and some 15 treatment-naive, while under 18 were IGHV unmutated. Once patients had received a median 12 months of treatment, range 6 to 36, response samples were obtained.

Cryopreserved PBMCs provided about 2 micrograms of genomic DNA for the TCR beta libraries. The sequence came from a human donor with chronic lymphocytic leukemia. Sequenced here: PBMCs, sampled after 24 months of ibrutinib treatment. The gene calls are TRBV5-1 and TRBJ2-7; 12 positions match TRBD1. This CDR3 is CASSLTGTGGGYEQYF. CDR3 nucleotide sequence: TGCGCCAGCAGCCTGACCGGGACAGGGGGCGGGTACGAGCAGTACTTC.